A single sample gave rise to the 2 T cell receptor beta chains below, sequenced in a study of T cell responses to AZD1222 COVID-19 vaccine. Profiling relied on immunoSEQ multiplex PCR, and the TCRdb table lists in-frame clones only, not all of them. The sample carries about 81,000 clones, around 90% recorded once. The sample was peripheral blood, taken 28 days after the second AZD1222 dose. The receptor source for this set is an adult who received the AZD1222 COVID-19 vaccine.

The chain carries TRBV25-1 and TRBJ2-3; 8 nucleotides align to TRBD2. The CDR3 contains 16 residues. The V and J ends lost 3 bases and 6 bases, in that order; junction bases with no gene match: 11. CDR1 is MGHDK and CDR2 is SYGVNS in the germline V gene. DNA of the CDR3: TGTGCCAGCAGTGACCCAAGCGGGAGTGGGCTGGATACGCAGTATTTT. Translated, it gives CASSDPSGSGLDTQYF.

The chain carries TRBV6-1 and TRBJ2-1, with 7 bases identical to TRBD1. The CDR3 is 17 amino acids. V dropped 4 bases and J dropped 6; count of bases not matched to a gene: 15. The germline CDR1 and CDR2 sequences are MNHNS and SASEGT. The CDR3 nucleotides read TGTGCCAGCAGTGTCCGGGACAGTCTTAATCTTGCCAATGAGCAGTTCTTC. It yields the protein CASSVRDSLNLANEQFF.